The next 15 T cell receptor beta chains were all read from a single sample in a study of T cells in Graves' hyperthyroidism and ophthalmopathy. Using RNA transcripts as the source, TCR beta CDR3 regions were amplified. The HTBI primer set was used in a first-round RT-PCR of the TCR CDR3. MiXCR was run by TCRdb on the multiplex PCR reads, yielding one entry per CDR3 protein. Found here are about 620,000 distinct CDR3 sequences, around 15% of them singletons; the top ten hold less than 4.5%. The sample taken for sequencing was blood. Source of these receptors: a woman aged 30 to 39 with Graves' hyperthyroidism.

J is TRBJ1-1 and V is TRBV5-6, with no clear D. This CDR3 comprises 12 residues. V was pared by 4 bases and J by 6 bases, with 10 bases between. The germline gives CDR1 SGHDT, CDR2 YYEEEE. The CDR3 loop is CASSLDGPEAFF. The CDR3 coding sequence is TGTGCCAGCAGCCTTGACGGCCCTGAAGCTTTCTTT.

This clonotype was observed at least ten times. The chain's CDR3 is CASSLGIYEQYF. The CDR3 bases are TGTGCCAGCAGCTTAGGGATCTACGAGCAGTACTTC. This rearrangement joins TRBV11-2 to TRBJ2-7; the D is unclear. CDR1 and CDR2 (germline): SGHAT, FQNNGV. Trimming stripped 1 base from V and 3 bases from J, with 4 bases between. CDR3 length: 12 residues.

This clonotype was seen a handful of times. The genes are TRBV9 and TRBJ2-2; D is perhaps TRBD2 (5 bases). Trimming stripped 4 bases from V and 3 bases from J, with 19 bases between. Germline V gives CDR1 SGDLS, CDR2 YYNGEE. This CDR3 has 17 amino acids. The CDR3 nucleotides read TGTGCCAGCAGCTCCCGTCGGAGACTAATCGACACCGGGGAGCTGTTTTTT. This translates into CASSSRRRLIDTGELFF.

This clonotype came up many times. The CDR3 is CASSLGQGYSYGYTF. The CDR3 DNA follows: TGTGCCAGCAGTTTGGGACAGGGTTATAGCTATGGCTACACCTTC. This chain links TRBV6-1 with TRBJ1-2; 9 positions agree with TRBD1. Germline loops: CDR1 MNHNS, CDR2 SASEGT. This CDR3 is 15 amino acids long. The ends lost 5 bases at V and 4 bases at J; junction bases unmatched: 8.

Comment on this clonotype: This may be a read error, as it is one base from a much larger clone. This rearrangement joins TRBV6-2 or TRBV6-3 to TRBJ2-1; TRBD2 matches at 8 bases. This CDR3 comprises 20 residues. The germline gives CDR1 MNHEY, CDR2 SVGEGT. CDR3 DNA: TGTACCAGCAGGGGTCTGGGGGATAGCGGGATCTGGAGCTCCTACAATGAGCAGTTCTTC. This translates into CTSRGLGDSGIWSSYNEQFF.

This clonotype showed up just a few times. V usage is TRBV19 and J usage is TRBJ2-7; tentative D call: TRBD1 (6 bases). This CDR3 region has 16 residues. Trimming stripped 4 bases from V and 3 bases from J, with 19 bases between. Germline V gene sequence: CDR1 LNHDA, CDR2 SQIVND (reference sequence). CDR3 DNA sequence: TGTGCCAGTAGTAGCTCCACAGGGACCCCACACTACGAGCAGTACTTC. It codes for CASSSSTGTPHYEQYF.

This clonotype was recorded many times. The CDR3 protein is CASSLYTGNEQYF. The CDR3 DNA reads as TGTGCCAGCAGCCTCTATACAGGGAACGAGCAGTACTTC. The V gene is TRBV5-5, the J gene TRBJ2-7; D possibly corresponds to TRBD1 (6 bases). Germline assignment: CDR1 SGHKS and CDR2 YYEKEE (reference sequence). The length of the CDR3 is 13 residues. V was trimmed by 4 bases and J by 5 bases, leaving 13 bases between them.

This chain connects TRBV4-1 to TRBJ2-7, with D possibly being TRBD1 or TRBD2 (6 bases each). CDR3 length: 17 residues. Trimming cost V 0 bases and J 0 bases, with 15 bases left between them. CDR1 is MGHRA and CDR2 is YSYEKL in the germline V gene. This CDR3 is CASSQEGGSGSSYEQYF. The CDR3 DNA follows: TGCGCCAGCAGCCAAGAAGGGGGTAGCGGTAGCTCCTACGAGCAGTACTTC.

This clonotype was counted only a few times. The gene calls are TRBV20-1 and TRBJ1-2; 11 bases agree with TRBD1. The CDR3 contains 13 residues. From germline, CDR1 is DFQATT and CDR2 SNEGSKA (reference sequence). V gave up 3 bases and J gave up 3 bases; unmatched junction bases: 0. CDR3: CSARGQGDYGYTF. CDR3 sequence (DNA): TGCAGTGCTAGGGGACAGGGGGACTATGGCTACACCTTC.

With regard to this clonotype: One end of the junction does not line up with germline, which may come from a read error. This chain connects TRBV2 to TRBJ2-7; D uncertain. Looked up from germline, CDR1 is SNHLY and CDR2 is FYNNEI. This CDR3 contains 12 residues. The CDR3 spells CASSDRNYERYF. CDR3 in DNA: TGTGCCAGCAGCGATAGAAACTACGAGCGGTACTTC.

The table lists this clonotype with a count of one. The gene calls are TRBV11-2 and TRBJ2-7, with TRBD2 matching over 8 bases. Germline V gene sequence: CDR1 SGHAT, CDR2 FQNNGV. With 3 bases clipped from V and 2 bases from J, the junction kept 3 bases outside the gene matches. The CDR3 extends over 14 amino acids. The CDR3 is CASSFSGKPYEQYF. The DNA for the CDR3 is TGTGCCAGCAGCTTTAGCGGGAAACCCTACGAGCAGTACTTC.

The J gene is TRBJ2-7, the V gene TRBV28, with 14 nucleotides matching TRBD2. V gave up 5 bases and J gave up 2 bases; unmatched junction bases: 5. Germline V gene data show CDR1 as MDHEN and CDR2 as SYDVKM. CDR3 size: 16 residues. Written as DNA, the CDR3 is TGTGCCAGCAGTGCCCGGACTAGCGGGAGGACCTACGAGCAGTACTTC. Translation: CASSARTSGRTYEQYF.

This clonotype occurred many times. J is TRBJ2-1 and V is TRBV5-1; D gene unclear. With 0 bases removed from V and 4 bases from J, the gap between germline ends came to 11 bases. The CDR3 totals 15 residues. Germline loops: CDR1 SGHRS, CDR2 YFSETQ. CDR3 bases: TGCGCCAGCAGCTTGGAGTCTACTTCTTACAATGAGCAGTTCTTC. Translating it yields CASSLESTSYNEQFF. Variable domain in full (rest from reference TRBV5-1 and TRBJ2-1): KAGVTQTPRYLIKTRGQQVTLSCSPISGHRSVSWYQQTPGQGLQFLFEYFSETQRNKGNFPGRFSGRQFSNSRSEMNVSTLELGDSALYLCASSLESTSYNEQFFGPGTRLTVL.

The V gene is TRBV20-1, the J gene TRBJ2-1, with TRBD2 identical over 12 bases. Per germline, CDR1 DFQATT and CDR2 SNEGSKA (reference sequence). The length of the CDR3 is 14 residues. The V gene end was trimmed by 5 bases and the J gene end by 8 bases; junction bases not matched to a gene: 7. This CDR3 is CSAEDRTSGDEQFF. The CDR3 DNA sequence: TGCAGTGCTGAAGACAGGACTAGCGGGGATGAGCAGTTCTTC.

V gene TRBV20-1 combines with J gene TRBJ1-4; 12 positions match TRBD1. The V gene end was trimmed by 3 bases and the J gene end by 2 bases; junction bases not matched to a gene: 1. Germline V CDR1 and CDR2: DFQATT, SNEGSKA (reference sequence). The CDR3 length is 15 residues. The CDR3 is CSARGQGATNEKLFF. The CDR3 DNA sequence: TGCAGTGCTAGGGGACAGGGGGCCACTAATGAAAAACTGTTTTTT.